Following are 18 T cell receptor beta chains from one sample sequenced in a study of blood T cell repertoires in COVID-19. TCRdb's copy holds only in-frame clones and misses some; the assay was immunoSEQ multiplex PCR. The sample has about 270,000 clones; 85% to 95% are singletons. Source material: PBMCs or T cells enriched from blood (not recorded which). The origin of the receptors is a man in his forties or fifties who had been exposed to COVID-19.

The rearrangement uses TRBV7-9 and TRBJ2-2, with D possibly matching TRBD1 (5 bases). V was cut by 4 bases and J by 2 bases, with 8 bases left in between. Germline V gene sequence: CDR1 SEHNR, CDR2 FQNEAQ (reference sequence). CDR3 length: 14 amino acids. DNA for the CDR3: TGTGCCAGCAGCTCGCAGGGAAACACCGGGGAGCTGTTTTTT. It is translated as CASSSQGNTGELFF.

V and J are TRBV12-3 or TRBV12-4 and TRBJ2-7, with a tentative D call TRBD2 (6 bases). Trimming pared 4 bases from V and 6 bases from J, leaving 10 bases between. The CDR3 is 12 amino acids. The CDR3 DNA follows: TGTGCCAGCAGTTCGACTAGTCCCGAGCAGTACTTC. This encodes CASSSTSPEQYF.

CDR3 in DNA: TGTGCCAGCAGCTCGCACAGGGCCGGAACTCCCTACGAGCAGTACTTC. This encodes CASSSHRAGTPYEQYF. The chain joins TRBV7-9 to TRBJ2-7; D may be TRBD1 (6 bases). V lost 4 bases and J lost 2, with 18 bases in between. There are 16 residues in the CDR3. Germline V CDR1 and CDR2: SEHNR, FQNEAQ (reference sequence).

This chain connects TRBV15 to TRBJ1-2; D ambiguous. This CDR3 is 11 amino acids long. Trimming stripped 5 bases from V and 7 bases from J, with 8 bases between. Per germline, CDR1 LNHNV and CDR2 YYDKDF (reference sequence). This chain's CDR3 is CATSLDAGYTF. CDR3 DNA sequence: TGTGCCACCAGCCTAGATGCTGGCTACACCTTC.

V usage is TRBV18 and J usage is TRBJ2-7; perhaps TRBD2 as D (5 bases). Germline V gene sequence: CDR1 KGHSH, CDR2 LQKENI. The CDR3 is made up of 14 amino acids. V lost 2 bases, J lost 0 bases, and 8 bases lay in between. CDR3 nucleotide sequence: TGTGCCAGCTCACCAAGCGGTGGCTCCTACGAGCAGTACTTC. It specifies CASSPSGGSYEQYF.

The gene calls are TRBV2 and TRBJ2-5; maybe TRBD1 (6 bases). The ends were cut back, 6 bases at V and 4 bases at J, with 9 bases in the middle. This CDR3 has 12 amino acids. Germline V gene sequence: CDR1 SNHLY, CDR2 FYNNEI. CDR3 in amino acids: CASRGGVETQYF. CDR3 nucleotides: TGTGCCAGCAGAGGGGGAGTAGAGACCCAGTACTTC.

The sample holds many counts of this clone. CDR3 sequence (DNA): TGTGCCTGGAGAGTTCAGGGCCTCCAGACTGAAGCTTTCTTT. Translating it yields CAWRVQGLQTEAFF. V gene TRBV30 combines with J gene TRBJ1-1; D perhaps matches TRBD1 (5 bases). V lost 3 bases and J lost 5, with 16 bases in between. From germline, CDR1 is GTSNPN and CDR2 SVGIG (reference sequence). The CDR3 has 14 residues.

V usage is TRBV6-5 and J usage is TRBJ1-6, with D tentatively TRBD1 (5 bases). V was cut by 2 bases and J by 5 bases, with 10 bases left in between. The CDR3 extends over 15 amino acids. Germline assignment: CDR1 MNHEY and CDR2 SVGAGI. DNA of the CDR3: TGTGCCAGCAGTTACCAGGGTGGTGATAATTCACCCCTCCACTTT. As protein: CASSYQGGDNSPLHF.

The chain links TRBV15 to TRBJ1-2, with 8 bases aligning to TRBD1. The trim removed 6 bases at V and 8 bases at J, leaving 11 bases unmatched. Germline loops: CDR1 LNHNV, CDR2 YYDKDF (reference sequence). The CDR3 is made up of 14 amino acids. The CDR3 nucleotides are TGTGCCACCAGTCCGGACAGGGCGGTGGGCGGCTACACCTTC. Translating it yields CATSPDRAVGGYTF.

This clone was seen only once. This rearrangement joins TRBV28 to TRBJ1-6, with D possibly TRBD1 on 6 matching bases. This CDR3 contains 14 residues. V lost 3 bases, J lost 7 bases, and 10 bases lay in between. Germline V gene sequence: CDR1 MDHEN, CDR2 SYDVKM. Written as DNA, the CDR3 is TGTGCCAGCAGTTTTGTCAGGGGAAATTCACCCCTCCACTTT. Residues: CASSFVRGNSPLHF.

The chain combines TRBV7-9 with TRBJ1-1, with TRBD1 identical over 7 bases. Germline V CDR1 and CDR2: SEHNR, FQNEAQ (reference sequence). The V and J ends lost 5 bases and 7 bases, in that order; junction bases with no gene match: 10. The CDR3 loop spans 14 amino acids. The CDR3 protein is CASSRTGGGLEAFF. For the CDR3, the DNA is TGTGCCAGCAGCCGGACAGGAGGCGGCCTTGAAGCTTTCTTT.

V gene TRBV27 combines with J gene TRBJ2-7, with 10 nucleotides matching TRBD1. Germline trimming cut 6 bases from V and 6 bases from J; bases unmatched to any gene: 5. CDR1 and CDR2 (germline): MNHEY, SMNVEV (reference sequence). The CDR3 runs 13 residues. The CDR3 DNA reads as TGTGCCAGCAGGGGGACAGGGGAGTCCGAGCAGTACTTC. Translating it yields CASRGTGESEQYF.

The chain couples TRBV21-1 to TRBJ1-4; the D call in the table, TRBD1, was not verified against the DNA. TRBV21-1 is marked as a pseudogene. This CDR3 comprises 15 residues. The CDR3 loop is CASSTHRGVCEKLFF. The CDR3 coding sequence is TGTGCCAGCAGCACACACAGGGGTGTTTGTGAAAAACTGTTTTTT.

The chain's CDR3 is CASSLGPGVEQPQHF. The CDR3 DNA reads as TGTGCCAGCAGCTTGGGTCCAGGGGTCGAGCAGCCCCAGCATTTT. This chain joins TRBV5-4 and TRBJ1-5; a weak D match, TRBD1 (6 bases). CDR1 is SGHNT and CDR2 is YYREEE in the germline V gene (reference sequence). The V and J ends lost 0 bases and 7 bases respectively, with 14 bases between them. The CDR3 is 15 amino acids. Variable domain in full (rest from reference TRBV5-4 and TRBJ1-5): ETGVTQSPTHLIKTRGQQVTLRCSSQSGHNTVSWYQQALGQGPQFIFQYYREEENGRGNFPPRFSGLQFPNYSSELNVNALELDDSALYLCASSLGPGVEQPQHFGDGTRLSIL.

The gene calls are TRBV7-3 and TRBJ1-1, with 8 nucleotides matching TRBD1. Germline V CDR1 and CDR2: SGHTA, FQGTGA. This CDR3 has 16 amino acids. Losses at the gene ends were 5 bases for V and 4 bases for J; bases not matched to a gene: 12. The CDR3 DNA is TGTGCCAGCAGCCCCGAACTAATTGACAGGGGCACTGAAGCTTTCTTT. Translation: CASSPELIDRGTEAFF.

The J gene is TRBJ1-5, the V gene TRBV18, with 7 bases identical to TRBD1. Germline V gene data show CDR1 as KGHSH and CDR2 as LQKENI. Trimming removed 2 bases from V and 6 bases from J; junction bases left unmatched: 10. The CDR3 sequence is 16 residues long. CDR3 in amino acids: CASSPTGTGDAQPQHF. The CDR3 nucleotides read TGTGCCAGCTCACCAACTGGTACAGGGGATGCTCAGCCCCAGCATTTT.

CDR3: CASSLGTGGRSNEQFF. CDR3 nucleotide sequence: TGTGCCAGCAGCTTAGGGACTGGCGGGAGATCCAATGAGCAGTTCTTC. V is TRBV11-3 and J is TRBJ2-1, with TRBD2 matching 7 bases. The CDR3 sequence is 16 residues long. Germline-derived CDR1 and CDR2 are SGHNT and YENEEA. The J segment lost 6 bases and the V segment lost 1 base, leaving 9 bases of the junction unmatched.

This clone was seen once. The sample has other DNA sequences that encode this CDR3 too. For the CDR3, the DNA is TGTGCCAGCAGCCCTTGGACAGGGATGAACACTGAAGCTTTCTTT. It translates to CASSPWTGMNTEAFF. The chain carries TRBV9 and TRBJ1-1; 8 bases map to TRBD1. This CDR3 region has 15 residues. CDR1 is SGDLS, CDR2 YYNGEE, per germline. J gave up 0 bases and V 4 bases, and 5 bases lay outside the gene matches. The whole variable domain, remainder taken from reference TRBV9 and TRBJ1-1, is DSGVTQTPKHLITATGQRVTLRCSPRSGDLSVYWYQQSLDQGLQFLIQYYNGEERAKGNILERFSAQQFPDLHSELNLSSLELGDSALYFCASSPWTGMNTEAFFGQGTRLTVV.